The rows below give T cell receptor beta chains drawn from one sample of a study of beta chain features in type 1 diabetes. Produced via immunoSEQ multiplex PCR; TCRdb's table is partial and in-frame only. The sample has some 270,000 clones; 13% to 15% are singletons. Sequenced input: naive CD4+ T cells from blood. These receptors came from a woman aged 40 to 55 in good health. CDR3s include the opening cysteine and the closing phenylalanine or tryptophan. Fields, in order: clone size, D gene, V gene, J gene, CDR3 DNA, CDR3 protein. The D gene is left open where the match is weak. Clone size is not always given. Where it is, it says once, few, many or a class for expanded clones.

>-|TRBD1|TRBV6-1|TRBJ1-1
TGTGCCAGCAGTGAACCGGGACAGGGGAACACTGAAGCTTTCTTT
CASSEPGQGNTEAFF
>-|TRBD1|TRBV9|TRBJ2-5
TGTGCCAGCAGCGTAGGGACAGGCGGGACCCAGTACTTC
CASSVGTGGTQYF
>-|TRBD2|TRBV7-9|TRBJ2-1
TGTGCCAGCAGCTCAAGGACTAGCGGGGGGGCCTACAATGAGCAGTTCTTC
CASSSRTSGGAYNEQFF
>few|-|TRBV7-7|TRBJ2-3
TGTGCCAGCAGCTTAGGGGGGGGGCCTACAGATACGCAGTATTTT
CASSLGGGPTDTQYF
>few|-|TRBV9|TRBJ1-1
TGTGCCAGCAGCGCCCGTTGGAACACTGAAGCTTTCTTT
CASSARWNTEAFF
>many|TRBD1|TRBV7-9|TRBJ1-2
TGTGCCAGCAGCACGCGGACAGGAGACAGCTATGGCTACACCTTC
CASSTRTGDSYGYTF
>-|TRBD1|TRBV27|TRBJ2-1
TGTGCCAGCAGTCCGACCCGGGACAGTAACAATGAGCAGTTCTTC
CASSPTRDSNNEQFF
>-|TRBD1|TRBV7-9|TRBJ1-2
TGTGCCAGCAGCTTAGCAGCAGGGGGTGGCTACACCTTC
CASSLAAGGGYTF
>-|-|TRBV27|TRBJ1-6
TGTGCCAGCAGTATTAACCCGGGACTGCTTCTGGCACCCCTCCACTTT
CASSINPGLLLAPLHF
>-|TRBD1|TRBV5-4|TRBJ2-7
TGTGCCAGCAGCGGGGGAACAGGGGGGCCCTCCTACGAGCAGTACTTC
CASSGGTGGPSYEQYF
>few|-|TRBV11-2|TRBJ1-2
TGTGCCAGCAGCCATTGGGCAGGTCCCCCTGATAACTATGGCTACACCTTC
CASSHWAGPPDNYGYTF
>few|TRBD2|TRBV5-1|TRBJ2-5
TGCGCCAGCAGCTTGTACTCTAGCGGGGGGATCCAAGAGACCCAGTACTTC
CASSLYSSGGIQETQYF
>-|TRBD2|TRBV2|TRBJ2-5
TGTGCCAGCAGTCCCCCCAGCGGGGGGGCCCCTGGGCAAGAGACCCAGTACTTC
CASSPPSGGAPGQETQYF
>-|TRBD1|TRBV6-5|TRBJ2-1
TGTGCCAGCAGTTCCTTAGACAGGGACGATGAGCAGTTCTTC
CASSSLDRDDEQFF
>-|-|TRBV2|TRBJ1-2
TGTGCCAGCAGTCCCCGGGGAGCCGACGGTAACTATGGCTACACCTTC
CASSPRGADGNYGYTF
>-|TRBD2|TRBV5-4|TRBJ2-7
TGTGCCAGCAGGGTAGCGGGGGGTTCCTACGAGCAGTACTTC
CASRVAGGSYEQYF
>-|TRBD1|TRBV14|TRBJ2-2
TGTGCCAGCAGCCAGATGGGACAGGGAAGGACCGGGGAGCTGTTTTTT
CASSQMGQGRTGELFF
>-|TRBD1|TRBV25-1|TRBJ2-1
TGTGCCAGCCTCAGACAGGGGTCGGACAATGAGCAGTTCTTC
CASLRQGSDNEQFF
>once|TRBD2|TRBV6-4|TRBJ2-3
TGTGCCAGCAGTGACTCAGGGCTAGCGGGGTCTACGCAGTATTTT
CASSDSGLAGSTQYF
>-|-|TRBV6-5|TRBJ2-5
TGTGCCAGCAGTTCCACCAGCGGGTGGGGCGAGACCCAGTACTTC
CASSSTSGWGETQYF
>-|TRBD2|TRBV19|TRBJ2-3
TGTGCCAGTAAGGCCGATAGCGGGGGCACAGATACGCAGTATTTT
CASKADSGGTDTQYF
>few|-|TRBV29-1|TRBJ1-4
TGCAGCGCCTCCATTGGGGGAGGAACTAATGAAAAACTGTTTTTT
CSASIGGGTNEKLFF
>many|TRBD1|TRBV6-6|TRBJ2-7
TGTGCCAGCTCGGGACAGCACTACGAGCAGTACTTC
CASSGQHYEQYF
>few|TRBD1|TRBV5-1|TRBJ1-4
TGCGCCAGCGGCAACAGGGGGCGGGATGAAAAACTGTTTTTT
CASGNRGRDEKLFF
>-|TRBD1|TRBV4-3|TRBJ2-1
TGCGCCAGCAGCCAGGGCGACAGGGGGTCAACGGCTGAGCAGTTCTTC
CASSQGDRGSTAEQFF
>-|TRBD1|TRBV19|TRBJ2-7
TGTGCCAGTAGTGACCCCGGGACAGTCTTCTACGAGCAGTACTTC
CASSDPGTVFYEQYF
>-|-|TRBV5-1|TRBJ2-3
TGCGCCAGCAGCTTGTTCCTCGGGGAAAGCACAGATACGCAGTATTTT
CASSLFLGESTDTQYF
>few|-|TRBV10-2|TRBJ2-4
TGCGCCAGCAGTGAGTCGCTAGCTGTGGCCAAAAACATTCAGTACTTC
CASSESLAVAKNIQYF
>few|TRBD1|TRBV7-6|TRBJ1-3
TGTGCCAGCAGCCTAGGACAGGGATCCTCTGGAAACACCATATATTTT
CASSLGQGSSGNTIYF
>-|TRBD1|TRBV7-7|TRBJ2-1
TGTGCTAGCAGCTTAGCCCATACAGGGGGTGAGCAGTTCTTC
CASSLAHTGGEQFF
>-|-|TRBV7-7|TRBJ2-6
TGTGCTAGCAGCTTGCCGGGGGTCTGGGAACGTGGCTCTGGGGCCAACGTCCTGACTTTC
CASSLPGVWERGSGANVLTF
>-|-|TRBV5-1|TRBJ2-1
TGCGCCAGCAGGGCGGAGCCGGGATCCTACAATGAGCAGTTCTTC
CASRAEPGSYNEQFF
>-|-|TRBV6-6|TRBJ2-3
TGTGCCACACAGGCTCCGACAGATACGCAGTATTTT
CATQAPTDTQYF
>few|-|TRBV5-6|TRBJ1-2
TGTGCCAGCAGCCCCCTGAGTTACAGCTATGGCTACACCTTC
CASSPLSYSYGYTF
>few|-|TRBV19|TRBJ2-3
TGTGCCAGTAGTATAGGCAGGGGATATACGCAGTATTTT
CASSIGRGYTQYF
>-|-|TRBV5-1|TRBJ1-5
TGCGCCAGCAGCTTGGGGACCTCGGGACAGCCCCAGCATTTT
CASSLGTSGQPQHF
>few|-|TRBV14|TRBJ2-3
TGTGCCAGCAGTACAGGAAGCACAGATACGCAGTATTTT
CASSTGSTDTQYF
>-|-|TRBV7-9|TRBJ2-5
TGTGCCAGCAGCCTGGCAAGGGAGGCCCAAGAGACCCAGTACTTC
CASSLAREAQETQYF
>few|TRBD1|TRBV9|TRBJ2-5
TGTGCCAGCAGCGTAGGACAGGGAGCGGAGACCCAGTACTTC
CASSVGQGAETQYF
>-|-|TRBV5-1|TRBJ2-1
TGCGCCAGCAGCTTCCGGGCGGGCGACTCCTACAATGAGCAGTTCTTC
CASSFRAGDSYNEQFF
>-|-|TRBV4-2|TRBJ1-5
TGTGCCAGCAGCGAACCAGGTAGGGGGTTCCAGCCCCAGCATTTT
CASSEPGRGFQPQHF
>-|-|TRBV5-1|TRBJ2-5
TGCGCCAGCAGCTTGGGTCCCGGAGAGACCCAGTACTTC
CASSLGPGETQYF
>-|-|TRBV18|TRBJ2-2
TGTGCCAGCTCACCAGTACAGCCCACCGGGGAGCTGTTTTTT
CASSPVQPTGELFF
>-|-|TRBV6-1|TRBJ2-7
TGTGCCAGCAGTGAAGGGACAGTCATGCTTCGGCAGTACTTC
CASSEGTVMLRQYF
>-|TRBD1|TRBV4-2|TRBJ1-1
TGTGCCAGCAGCCAACCACGGGTAGGGGGCAATACGTGGGCTTTCTTT
CASSQPRVGGNTWAFF
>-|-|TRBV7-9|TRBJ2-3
TGTGCCAGCAGCCCGTTACAGGGTTCCACAGATACGCAGTATTTT
CASSPLQGSTDTQYF
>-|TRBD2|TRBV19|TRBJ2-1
TGTGCCAGTAGTAGGAGGACTAGCGGGGGGGAATACAATGAGCAGTTCTTC
CASSRRTSGGEYNEQFF
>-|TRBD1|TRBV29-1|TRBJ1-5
TGCAGCGTGGCGGACAGGGGGCAAAATCAGCCCCAGCATTTT
CSVADRGQNQPQHF
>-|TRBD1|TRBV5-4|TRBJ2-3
TGTGCCAGCAGCTTACGACAGGGCATTGGTACGCAGTATTTT
CASSLRQGIGTQYF
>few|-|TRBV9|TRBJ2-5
TGTGCCAGCAGCGTAGATGAGGTATTAGAGACCCAGTACTTC
CASSVDEVLETQYF
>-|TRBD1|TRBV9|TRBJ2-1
TGTGCCAGCAGCGTAGTGGGACAGTTATACAATGAGCAGTTCTTC
CASSVVGQLYNEQFF
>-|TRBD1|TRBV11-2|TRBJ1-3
TGTGCCAGCAGCGCCCGCAGGACAGGCTCTGGAAACACCATATATTTT
CASSARRTGSGNTIYF
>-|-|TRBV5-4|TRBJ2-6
TGTGCCAGCAGCTTGTCGGGCTCTGGGGCCAACGTCCTGACTTTC
CASSLSGSGANVLTF
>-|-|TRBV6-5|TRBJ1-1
TGTGCCAGCAGTTTCCGACGGCAGGCTGAAGCTTTCTTT
CASSFRRQAEAFF
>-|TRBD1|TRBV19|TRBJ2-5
TGTGCCAGTAGTTCTACCGGGACAGGGGCCCAGTACTTC
CASSSTGTGAQYF